The rows below give T cell receptor beta chains drawn from one sample of a study of siplizumab effects on memory and regulatory T cells. The repertoire was sequenced with immunoSEQ multiplex PCR; TCRdb's copy has only in-frame clones and lacks some. This sample has under 150,000 clones; about 94% occur once, and the top ten carry roughly 1.7%. The sample was non-Treg CD4+ T cells sorted from blood. Receptors originate from a human donor in good health. CDR3s include the opening cysteine and the closing phenylalanine or tryptophan. Each record gives: V gene, clone size, J gene, D gene, CDR3 protein, CDR3 DNA. The D gene is left open where the match is weak. Clone size is not always given. Where it is, it says once, few, many or a class for expanded clones.

V gene: TRBV7-9; clone size: .; J gene: TRBJ1-3; D gene: TRBD1; CDR3 protein: CASSLDKDRGLTTIYF; CDR3 DNA: TGTGCCAGCAGCTTGGACAAGGACAGGGGGCTAACCACCATATATTTT
V gene: TRBV6-5; clone size: .; J gene: TRBJ2-3; D gene: .; CDR3 protein: CASSYSWDGTTDTQYF; CDR3 DNA: TGTGCCAGCAGTTACTCATGGGACGGTACCACAGATACGCAGTATTTT
V gene: TRBV6-1; clone size: .; J gene: TRBJ1-5; D gene: .; CDR3 protein: CASNQGGGDRPQHF; CDR3 DNA: TGTGCCAGCAATCAGGGTGGAGGGGATAGGCCCCAGCATTTT
V gene: TRBV29-1; clone size: .; J gene: TRBJ1-1; D gene: .; CDR3 protein: CSEWTENTEAFF; CDR3 DNA: TGCAGCGAGTGGACAGAGAACACTGAAGCTTTCTTT
V gene: TRBV6-5; clone size: .; J gene: TRBJ1-4; D gene: TRBD1; CDR3 protein: CASRPGTVNEKLFF; CDR3 DNA: TGTGCCAGCAGGCCCGGGACAGTAAATGAAAAACTGTTTTTT
V gene: TRBV6-6; clone size: .; J gene: TRBJ1-6; D gene: TRBD1; CDR3 protein: CASSRTGGNSPLHF; CDR3 DNA: TGTGCCAGCAGTCGGACAGGTGGCAATTCACCCCTCCACTTT
V gene: TRBV5-1; clone size: .; J gene: TRBJ1-2; D gene: .; CDR3 protein: CASSLKQRNGYTF; CDR3 DNA: TGCGCCAGCAGCTTAAAACAGCGAAATGGCTACACCTTC
V gene: TRBV1; clone size: .; J gene: TRBJ1-1; D gene: .; CDR3 protein: CTSSQTGAPTEAFF; CDR3 DNA: TGCACCAGCAGCCAGACAGGGGCGCCCACTGAAGCTTTCTTT
V gene: TRBV5-1; clone size: .; J gene: TRBJ2-2; D gene: TRBD2; CDR3 protein: CASSFEGVGRVSGELFF; CDR3 DNA: TGCGCCAGCAGCTTTGAAGGAGTAGGGAGGGTTTCCGGGGAGCTGTTTTTT
V gene: TRBV30; clone size: .; J gene: TRBJ2-7; D gene: TRBD2; CDR3 protein: CAFLTSGRSYEQYF; CDR3 DNA: TGTGCCTTCCTTACTAGCGGGCGATCCTACGAGCAGTACTTC
V gene: TRBV5-1; clone size: .; J gene: TRBJ1-6; D gene: .; CDR3 protein: CASSVQPDNSPLHF; CDR3 DNA: TGCGCCAGCAGTGTACAGCCAGATAATTCACCCCTCCACTTT
V gene: TRBV6-4; clone size: .; J gene: TRBJ1-5; D gene: TRBD1; CDR3 protein: CASSGDRSPQPQHF; CDR3 DNA: TGTGCCAGCAGTGGGGACAGATCCCCACAGCCCCAGCATTTT
V gene: TRBV7-9; clone size: once; J gene: TRBJ2-3; D gene: .; CDR3 protein: CASSLIPTDTQYF; CDR3 DNA: TGTGCCAGCAGCTTAATACCCACAGATACGCAGTATTTT
V gene: TRBV2; clone size: .; J gene: TRBJ1-2; D gene: TRBD1; CDR3 protein: CASKGGTGGFEGYGYTF; CDR3 DNA: TGTGCCAGCAAAGGAGGGACAGGGGGCTTTGAAGGCTATGGCTACACCTTC
V gene: TRBV2; clone size: .; J gene: TRBJ2-5; D gene: TRBD1; CDR3 protein: CASSSSGGGETQYF; CDR3 DNA: TGTGCCAGCAGTTCCTCAGGGGGCGGGGAGACCCAGTACTTC
V gene: TRBV6-5; clone size: few; J gene: TRBJ1-2; D gene: .; CDR3 protein: CASTMTGLYGYTF; CDR3 DNA: TGTGCCAGCACGATGACAGGCCTCTATGGCTACACCTTC
V gene: TRBV25-1; clone size: .; J gene: TRBJ1-1; D gene: .; CDR3 protein: CASSGGEWVEAFF; CDR3 DNA: TGTGCCAGCAGTGGGGGGGAGTGGGTTGAAGCTTTCTTT
V gene: TRBV5-4; clone size: .; J gene: TRBJ2-7; D gene: TRBD2; CDR3 protein: CASSLVDAGGYEQYF; CDR3 DNA: TGTGCCAGCAGCTTGGTTGATGCGGGGGGATACGAGCAGTACTTC
V gene: TRBV7-9; clone size: .; J gene: TRBJ1-4; D gene: TRBD1; CDR3 protein: CASSSTGAFNEKLFF; CDR3 DNA: TGTGCCAGCAGCTCGACAGGGGCCTTTAATGAAAAACTGTTTTTT
V gene: TRBV9; clone size: .; J gene: TRBJ1-3; D gene: TRBD1; CDR3 protein: CASMKGQGASGNTIYF; CDR3 DNA: TGTGCCAGCATGAAGGGCCAGGGGGCCTCTGGAAACACCATATATTTT
V gene: TRBV5-1; clone size: .; J gene: TRBJ2-1; D gene: TRBD1; CDR3 protein: CASSPGQLYNEQFF; CDR3 DNA: TGCGCCAGCAGTCCGGGACAGTTATACAATGAGCAGTTCTTC
V gene: TRBV14; clone size: .; J gene: TRBJ2-7; D gene: .; CDR3 protein: CASSLNYEQYF; CDR3 DNA: TGTGCCAGCAGCCTTAATTACGAGCAGTACTTC